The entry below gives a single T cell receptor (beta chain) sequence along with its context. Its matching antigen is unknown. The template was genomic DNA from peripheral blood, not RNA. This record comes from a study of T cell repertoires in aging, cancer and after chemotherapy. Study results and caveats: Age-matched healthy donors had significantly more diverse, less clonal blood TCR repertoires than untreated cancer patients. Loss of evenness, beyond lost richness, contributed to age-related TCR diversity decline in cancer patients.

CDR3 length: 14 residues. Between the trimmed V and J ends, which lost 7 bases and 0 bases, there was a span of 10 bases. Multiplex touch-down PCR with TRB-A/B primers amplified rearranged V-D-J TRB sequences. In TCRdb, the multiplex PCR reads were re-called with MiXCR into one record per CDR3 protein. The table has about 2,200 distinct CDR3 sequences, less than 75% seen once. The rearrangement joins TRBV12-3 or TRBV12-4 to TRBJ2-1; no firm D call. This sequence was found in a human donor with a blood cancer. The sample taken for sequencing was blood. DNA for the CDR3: TGTGCCAGCACGCTATTCGGCTCCTACAATGAGCAGTTCTTC. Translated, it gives CASTLFGSYNEQFF.